Below, 31 T cell receptor beta chains from the same sample are listed, as sequenced in a study of blood T cell repertoires in COVID-19. Assay used: immunoSEQ multiplex PCR; TCRdb lists only in-frame clones, some missing. The sample yields over 85,000 clones, around nine tenths seen once. Sequencing was done on a sample of peripheral blood. The receptors derive from a human donor in a cohort sampled during active COVID-19.

The V call is TRBV19, the J call TRBJ1-5; 8 bases match TRBD1. CDR1 is LNHDA, CDR2 SQIVND, per germline (reference sequence). V shed 6 bases, J shed 4 bases, and the junction held 8 bases outside the gene matches. CDR3 length: 15 residues. For the CDR3, the DNA is TGTGCCAGTAGGTTGGACAGGGCAGGGAATCAGCCCCAGCATTTT. This translates into CASRLDRAGNQPQHF. Complete variable domain (other parts from reference TRBV19 and TRBJ1-5): DGGITQSPKYLFRKEGQNVTLSCEQNLNHDAMYWYRQDPGQGLRLIYYSQIVNDFQKGDIAEGYSVSREKKESFPLTVTSAQKNPTAFYLCASRLDRAGNQPQHFGDGTRLSIL.

This clone showed up many times. The rearrangement links TRBV6-6 to TRBJ1-5, with 7 bases that match TRBD1. The CDR3 is 15 residues long. Looked up from germline, CDR1 is MNHNY and CDR2 is SVGAGI (reference sequence). V was pared by 7 bases and J by 2 bases, with 8 bases of the junction left unmatched. The CDR3 here is CASTSDRYRNQPQHF. CDR3 DNA: TGTGCCAGCACCTCGGACAGGTACCGCAATCAGCCCCAGCATTTT.

The chain recombines TRBV4-2 with TRBJ2-1; 13 bases are shared with TRBD2. V shed 1 base, J shed 0 bases, and the junction held 9 bases outside the gene matches. The germline CDR1 and CDR2 sequences are LGHNA and YNFKEQ. This CDR3 contains 20 residues. CDR3 in amino acids: CASSQALGTSGISSYNEQFF. DNA of the CDR3: TGTGCCAGCAGCCAAGCCCTTGGGACTAGCGGGATCAGCTCCTACAATGAGCAGTTCTTC.

The rearrangement uses TRBV24-1 and TRBJ2-2; D uncertain. CDR1 and CDR2 (germline): KGHDR, SFDVKD. The CDR3 consists of 12 residues. V lost 7 bases, J lost 1 base, and 3 bases lay in between. The CDR3 is CATSQNTGELFF. The CDR3 DNA reads TGTGCCACCAGCCAGAACACCGGGGAGCTGTTTTTT.

The chain is built from TRBV4-3 and TRBJ2-1, with D possibly matching TRBD2 (5 bases). V lost 0 bases and J 5 bases, leaving 14 bases between the germline ends. Germline assignment: CDR1 LGHNA and CDR2 YSLEER. The CDR3 runs to 16 residues. The chain's CDR3 is CASSQEGGSSHNEQFF. For the CDR3, the DNA is TGCGCCAGCAGCCAAGAGGGCGGGTCCTCTCACAATGAGCAGTTCTTC.

This clone occurred a few times. The chain combines TRBV30 with TRBJ2-2, with TRBD2 identical over 11 bases. CDR3 size: 16 residues. Looked up from germline, CDR1 is GTSNPN and CDR2 is SVGIG (reference sequence). Germline trimming cut 1 base from V and 2 bases from J; bases unmatched to any gene: 3. The CDR3 protein is CAWSGGLADNTGELFF. CDR3 bases: TGTGCCTGGAGTGGGGGACTAGCGGATAACACCGGGGAGCTGTTTTTT.

This chain connects TRBV11-3 to TRBJ2-5, with a possible D match to TRBD1 (5 bases). The V end lost 5 bases, the J end lost 4 bases, and 14 bases lay between the germline ends. The CDR3 runs to 14 residues. CDR1 is SGHNT, CDR2 YENEEA, per germline. The CDR3 loop reads CASSPNGQGETQYF. Written as DNA, the CDR3 is TGTGCCAGCAGCCCGAACGGCCAGGGAGAGACCCAGTACTTC.

The chain uses TRBV5-1 and TRBJ2-5, with 9 bases fitting TRBD2. The length of the CDR3 is 15 residues. After removal of 4 bases from V and 1 base from J, the junction contained 5 bases not matched to a gene. Germline loops: CDR1 SGHRS, CDR2 YFSETQ. In DNA, the CDR3 is TGCGCCAGCAGCGTTACTAGCGGGTCCCAAGAGACCCAGTACTTC. Amino acids: CASSVTSGSQETQYF.

The sample holds one count of this clone. The chain recombines TRBV7-9 with TRBJ2-7, with 11 positions matching TRBD1. The CDR3 has 15 amino acids. The germline V gene has CDR1 SEHNR and CDR2 FQNEAQ (reference sequence). With V trimmed by 7 bases and J by 0 bases, 5 bases remained unmatched. The CDR3, as DNA: TGTGCCAGCACCCCGGGACAGGGGGGCTCCTACGAGCAGTACTTC. Its translation is CASTPGQGGSYEQYF.

The genes are TRBV19 and TRBJ1-5; 8 nucleotides match TRBD1. The CDR3 has 16 residues. The trim removed 5 bases at V and 5 bases at J, leaving 11 bases unmatched. Germline lookup yields CDR1 LNHDA and CDR2 SQIVND (reference sequence). The CDR3 nucleotides are TGTGCCAGTAGTCCCCTCCCGGGACAGGTTTATCAGCCCCAGCATTTT. Amino acids: CASSPLPGQVYQPQHF.

The V call is TRBV28, the J call TRBJ2-2; a weak D match, TRBD1 (6 bases). Germline V gene sequence: CDR1 MDHEN, CDR2 SYDVKM. V lost 2 bases to trimming and J lost 6 bases, with 13 bases between them. The CDR3 contains 15 residues. CDR3 sequence reads: CASSLIPRGSGELFF. The CDR3 DNA follows: TGTGCCAGCAGTTTAATTCCCAGGGGATCCGGGGAGCTGTTTTTT.

The V and J genes are TRBV9 and TRBJ2-5; 15 nucleotides line up with TRBD2. CDR3 length: 17 residues. Germline CDR1 reads SGDLS; CDR2 reads YYNGEE. V shed 4 bases and J 4 bases; nucleotides not matched to a gene: 8. CDR3 bases: TGTGCCAGCAGCACGCGGACTAGCGGGGGGGCATCAGAGACCCAGTACTTC. It codes for CASSTRTSGGASETQYF.

The gene calls are TRBV28 and TRBJ1-5; 11 bases fit TRBD1. V shed 5 bases and J 4 bases; nucleotides not matched to a gene: 4. Germline V CDR1 and CDR2: MDHEN, SYDVKM. The CDR3 totals 15 residues. The CDR3 here is CASSRDRGYNQPQHF. CDR3 sequence (DNA): TGTGCCAGCAGTCGGGACAGGGGGTATAATCAGCCCCAGCATTTT.

The V call is TRBV15, the J call TRBJ1-1; D is unresolved. V lost 5 bases and J lost 7, with 17 bases in between. CDR1 is LNHNV, CDR2 YYDKDF, per germline (reference sequence). This CDR3 contains 14 residues. The CDR3 protein is CATSGDWGGIEAFF. The CDR3 nucleotides read TGTGCCACCAGCGGCGACTGGGGAGGGATTGAAGCTTTCTTT. The variable domain in full, with the rest retrieved from reference TRBV15 and TRBJ1-1, is DAMVIQNPRYQVTQFGKPVTLSCSQTLNHNVMYWYQQKSSQAPKLLFHYYDKDFNNEADTPDNFQSRRPNTSFCFLDIRSPGLGDTAMYLCATSGDWGGIEAFFGQGTRLTVV.

This chain connects TRBV12-3 or TRBV12-4 to TRBJ1-1; 7 nucleotides line up with TRBD1. Unmatched junction bases numbered 6, after V lost 5 bases and J lost 6 bases. There are 13 residues in the CDR3. The CDR3 protein is CASSTTGRPEAFF. CDR3 bases: TGTGCCAGCAGTACGACAGGGAGGCCTGAAGCTTTCTTT.

This chain connects TRBV4-1 to TRBJ2-7, with D tentatively TRBD2 (5 bases). Trimming took off 0 bases at V and 2 bases at J, with 14 bases between the two ends. Germline CDR1 reads MGHRA; CDR2 reads YSYEKL. This CDR3 comprises 16 residues. The CDR3 loop is CASSQEAAGRTYEQYF. DNA for the CDR3: TGCGCCAGCAGCCAAGAAGCGGCGGGTCGTACCTACGAGCAGTACTTC.

The CDR3 bases are TGTGCCAGCAGCACTTCGGACAGGAGTTTTCGTTCACCCCTCCACTTT. This codes for CASSTSDRSFRSPLHF. The genes are TRBV7-9 and TRBJ1-6; 7 nucleotides agree with TRBD1. V lost 5 bases to trimming and J lost 9 bases; unmatched junction nucleotides: 13. CDR1 is SEHNR, CDR2 FQNEAQ, per germline (reference sequence). This CDR3 region has 16 residues.

The chain uses TRBV10-3 and TRBJ1-1; 8 bases are a match to TRBD1. After removal of 6 bases from V and 8 bases from J, the junction contained 5 bases not matched to a gene. CDR3 length equals 12 residues. Per the germline V gene, CDR1 is ENHRY and CDR2 is SYGVKD. CDR3 residues: CAIRSGGREAFF. The CDR3 DNA sequence: TGTGCCATCAGGTCAGGGGGCAGGGAAGCTTTCTTT.

This chain joins TRBV3-1 (or the pseudogene TRBV3-2) and TRBJ2-7; the match to TRBD1 covers 12 bases. J gave up 7 bases and V 0 bases, and 10 bases lay outside the gene matches. Germline V CDR1 and CDR2: LGHDT, YNNKEL (reference sequence). This CDR3 is 17 amino acids long. CDR3 DNA: TGTGCCAGCAGCCAAGATTTGGTTGGGACAGGGGGCGAGGAGCAGTACTTC. Its translation is CASSQDLVGTGGEEQYF.

The chain couples TRBV27 to TRBJ2-1; a weak D match, TRBD2 (6 bases). V shed 2 bases and J shed 0 bases, with 17 bases lying between them. The V gene's germline CDR1 is MNHEY and CDR2 SMNVEV (reference sequence). This CDR3 spans 18 amino acids. In DNA, the CDR3 is TGTGCCAGCAGTTTAGTATCCCGACTAGAGAGCTCCTACAATGAGCAGTTCTTC. Protein sequence: CASSLVSRLESSYNEQFF.

The chain employs TRBV5-1 and TRBJ2-3, with TRBD2 matching 10 bases. This CDR3 has 15 amino acids. Germline CDR1 is SGHRS and CDR2 is YFSETQ. Trimming cost V 1 base and J 1 base; bases outside gene matches: 0. The CDR3: CASSLTSGGTDTQYF. The CDR3 DNA follows: TGCGCCAGCAGCTTGACTAGCGGGGGCACAGATACGCAGTATTTT.

This clone was detected only once. The J gene is TRBJ1-2, the V gene TRBV7-9; weak D call: TRBD1 (6 bases). This CDR3 contains 13 residues. CDR1 is SEHNR, CDR2 FQNEAQ, per germline (reference sequence). Trimming cost V 6 bases and J 6 bases, with 14 bases left between them. Written as DNA, the CDR3 is TGTGCCAGCAGTTACACAGGGTACAATGGCTACACCTTC. It specifies CASSYTGYNGYTF.

This chain connects TRBV5-8 to TRBJ1-5, with D possibly TRBD1 on 5 matching bases. Germline V gives CDR1 SGHTS, CDR2 YDEGEE. The V end was cut by 7 bases, the J end by 11 bases, with 25 bases between. The CDR3 totals 15 residues. CDR3 sequence reads: CASAPGGGPRRTQHF. The CDR3 DNA follows: TGTGCCAGCGCCCCGGGGGGGGGACCCAGGAGGACCCAGCATTTT.

The chain uses TRBV19 and TRBJ2-4; 12 positions match TRBD2. The CDR3 sequence is 14 residues long. CDR1 is LNHDA, CDR2 SQIVND, per germline (reference sequence). J was trimmed by 8 bases and V by 11 bases; bases with no gene match: 10. Here the CDR3 reads CASTTSGSSDIQYF. The CDR3 region has the DNA TGTGCCTCCACGACTAGCGGGAGTTCTGACATTCAGTACTTC.

The V gene is TRBV13, the J gene TRBJ2-5; 8 positions agree with TRBD1. This CDR3 comprises 18 residues. The ends lost 5 bases at V and 1 base at J; junction bases unmatched: 15. The V gene's germline CDR1 is PRHDT and CDR2 FYEKMQ (reference sequence). The CDR3 protein is CASSNRDRLTLAQETQYF. The CDR3 coding sequence is TGTGCCAGCAGCAACCGGGACAGGCTAACACTGGCCCAAGAGACCCAGTACTTC.

The V and J genes are TRBV30 and TRBJ1-2; D not resolved. Germline V gene lookup returns CDR1 GTSNPN and CDR2 SVGIG (reference sequence). The CDR3 is 12 residues long. V shed 4 bases and J shed 2 bases, with 8 bases lying between them. The CDR3 DNA reads as TGTGCCTGGAACTACCCCAACTATGGCTACACCTTC. Translation: CAWNYPNYGYTF.

The chain has TRBV5-4 and TRBJ2-7; 8 nucleotides align to TRBD2. The germline V gene has CDR1 SGHNT and CDR2 YYREEE (reference sequence). This CDR3 contains 15 residues. V lost 0 bases and J lost 4; bases outside the gene matches: 6. The CDR3 here is CASSLAGTREYEQYF. CDR3 nucleotides: TGTGCCAGCAGCTTGGCCGGGACTAGGGAATACGAGCAGTACTTC.

The rearrangement links TRBV7-6 to TRBJ2-3; 9 positions agree with TRBD1. Germline values: CDR1 SGHVS, CDR2 FNYEAQ. Germline trimming cut 1 base from V and 4 bases from J; bases unmatched to any gene: 3. The CDR3 extends over 15 amino acids. CDR3 protein: CASSLGGQGPDTQYF. The DNA of the CDR3 is TGTGCCAGCAGCTTAGGGGGACAGGGCCCAGATACGCAGTATTTT.

The rearrangement joins TRBV18 to TRBJ1-2; D ambiguous. Germline loops: CDR1 KGHSH, CDR2 LQKENI. The CDR3 runs 12 residues. V lost 1 base and J lost 6, with 6 bases in between. This CDR3 reads CASSPQADGYTF. The CDR3 nucleotides read TGTGCCAGCTCACCACAAGCGGATGGCTACACCTTC.

This clone was counted a single time. The J gene is TRBJ2-7, the V gene TRBV6-2 or TRBV6-3; 9 bases align to TRBD1. This CDR3 region has 17 residues. V was pared by 5 bases and J by 4 bases, with 15 bases of the junction left unmatched. Germline CDR1 is MNHEY and CDR2 is SVGEGT. CDR3 DNA: TGTGCCAGCAGTAAGGTGCCTCCGGGACAGGGTCGGTACGAGCAGTACTTC. This gives the protein CASSKVPPGQGRYEQYF.

V and J are TRBV27 and TRBJ2-7; D is unclear. CDR1 MNHEY and CDR2 SMNVEV come from the germline V gene (reference sequence). The V end was cut by 6 bases, the J end by 5 bases, with 8 bases between. The CDR3 has 11 residues. The CDR3 loop is CASRLLNEQYF. As DNA, the CDR3 is TGTGCCAGCAGGCTATTGAACGAGCAGTACTTC.